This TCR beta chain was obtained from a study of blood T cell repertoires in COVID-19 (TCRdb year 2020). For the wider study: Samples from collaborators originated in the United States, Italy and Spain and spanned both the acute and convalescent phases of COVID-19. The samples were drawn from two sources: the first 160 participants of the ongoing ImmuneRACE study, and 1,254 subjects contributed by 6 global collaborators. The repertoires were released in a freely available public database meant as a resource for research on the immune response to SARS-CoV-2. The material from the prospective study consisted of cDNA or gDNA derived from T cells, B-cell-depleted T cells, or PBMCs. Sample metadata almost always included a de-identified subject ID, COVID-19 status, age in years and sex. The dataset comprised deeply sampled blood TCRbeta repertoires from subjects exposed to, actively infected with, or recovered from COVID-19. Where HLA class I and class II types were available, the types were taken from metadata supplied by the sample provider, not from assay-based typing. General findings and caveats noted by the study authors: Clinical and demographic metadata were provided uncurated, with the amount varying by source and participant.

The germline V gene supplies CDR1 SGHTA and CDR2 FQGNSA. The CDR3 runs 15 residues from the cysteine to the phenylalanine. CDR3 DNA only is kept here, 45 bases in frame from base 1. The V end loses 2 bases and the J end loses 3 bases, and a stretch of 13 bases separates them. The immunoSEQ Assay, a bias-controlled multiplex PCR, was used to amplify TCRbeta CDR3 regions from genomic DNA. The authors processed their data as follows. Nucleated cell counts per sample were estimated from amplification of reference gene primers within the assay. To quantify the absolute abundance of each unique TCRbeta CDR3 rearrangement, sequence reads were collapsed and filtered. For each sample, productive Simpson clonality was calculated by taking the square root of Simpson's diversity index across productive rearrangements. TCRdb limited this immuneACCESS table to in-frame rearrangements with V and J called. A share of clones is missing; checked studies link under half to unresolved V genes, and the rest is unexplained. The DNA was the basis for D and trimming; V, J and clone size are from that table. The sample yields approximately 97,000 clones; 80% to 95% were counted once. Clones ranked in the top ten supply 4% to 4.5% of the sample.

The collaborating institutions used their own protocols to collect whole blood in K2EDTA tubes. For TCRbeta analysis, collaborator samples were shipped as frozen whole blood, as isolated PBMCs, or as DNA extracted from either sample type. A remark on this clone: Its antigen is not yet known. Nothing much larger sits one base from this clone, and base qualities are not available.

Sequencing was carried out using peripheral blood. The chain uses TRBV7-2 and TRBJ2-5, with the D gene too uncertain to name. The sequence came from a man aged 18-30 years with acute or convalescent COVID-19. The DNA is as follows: TGTGCCAGCAGCTTATCAACCCAGGTCGAAGAGACCCAGTACTTC. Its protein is CASSLSTQVEETQYF.